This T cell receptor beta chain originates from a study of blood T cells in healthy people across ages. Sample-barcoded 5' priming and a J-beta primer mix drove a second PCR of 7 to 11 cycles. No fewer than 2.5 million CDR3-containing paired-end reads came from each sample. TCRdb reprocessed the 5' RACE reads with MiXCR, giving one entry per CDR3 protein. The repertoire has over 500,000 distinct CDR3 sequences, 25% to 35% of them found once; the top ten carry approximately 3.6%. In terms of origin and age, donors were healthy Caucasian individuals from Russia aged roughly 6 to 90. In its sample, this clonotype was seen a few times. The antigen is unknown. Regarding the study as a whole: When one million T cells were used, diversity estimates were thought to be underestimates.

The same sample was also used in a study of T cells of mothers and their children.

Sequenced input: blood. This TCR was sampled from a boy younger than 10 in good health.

DNA for the CDR3: TGTGCCATCGCTAGCGTCACAGAGACCCAGTACTTC. Its translation is CAIASVTETQYF. The chain employs TRBV10-3 and TRBJ2-5; possibly TRBD2 for D (6 bases). Deletions cut 8 bases from V and 4 bases from J, with 11 bases between. Germline V gene sequence: CDR1 ENHRY, CDR2 SYGVKD. This CDR3 is built from 12 residues.